This is a list of T cell receptor beta chains from one sample in a study of monozygotic twins with inflammatory bowel disease. One entry per CDR3 protein, without DNA, is what TCRdb gives after re-calling the 5' RACE reads. This sample's table reports 150,000 to 200,000 distinct CDR3 sequences. What was sequenced was blood. These receptors originate from a human donor with ulcerative colitis or Crohn's disease, or a healthy co-twin of an affected twin (not recorded which). Both conserved end residues are part of each CDR3. Fields, in order: J gene, CDR3 length, V gene, CDR3 protein.

>TRBJ2-1|12|TRBV20-1
CSAPRDYNEQFF
>TRBJ1-4|16|TRBV30
CAWRLWAVGGNEKLFF
>TRBJ1-1|16|TRBV7-3
CASSLYGELGRAEAFF
>TRBJ1-5|15|TRBV30
CAWSPPGHYNQPQHF
>TRBJ2-4|16|TRBV2
CASSGQGGVGKNIQYF
>TRBJ1-6|12|TRBV25-1
CASNSAGAPLHF
>TRBJ1-1|15|TRBV7-2
CASSPRLALNTEAFF
>TRBJ2-7|12|TRBV6-5
CASMSGGGEQYF
>TRBJ1-1|13|TRBV28
CASTPPGVTEAFF
>TRBJ2-3|15|TRBV5-1
CASSLGGGYTDTQYF
>TRBJ1-2|14|TRBV7-9
CASSVGTENYGYTF
>TRBJ2-5|15|TRBV5-1
CASSPGWGLEETQYF
>TRBJ1-4|13|TRBV12-3/TRBV12-4
CASSQVAGEKLFF
>TRBJ2-7|11|TRBV29-1
CSVEHNYEQYF
>TRBJ2-4|13|TRBV5-1
CASSSIAENIQYF
>TRBJ2-7|14|TRBV20-1
CSARVSGLPYEQYF
>TRBJ2-2|14|TRBV5-1
CASSFSGNTGELFF
>TRBJ1-6|14|TRBV20-1
CSAREGVFDSPLHF
>TRBJ1-6|16|TRBV20-1
CSAPPSRVFYNSPLHF
>TRBJ1-6|15|TRBV15
CATSRNREPNSPLHF
>TRBJ2-7|14|TRBV11-2
CASSRDTGFYEQYF
>TRBJ2-1|13|TRBV7-2
CASSLRSVGEQFF
>TRBJ1-1|19|TRBV5-4
CASSLPPLSKRDTKVEAFF
>TRBJ2-3|16|TRBV18
CASSPLQIISTDTQYF
>TRBJ1-1|13|TRBV3-1
CASSRLPGGEAFF
>TRBJ1-6|15|TRBV12-3/TRBV12-4
CASSPQMGFNSPLHF
>TRBJ1-2|13|TRBV14
CASSQEPLYGYTF
>TRBJ1-3|14|TRBV12-3/TRBV12-4
CASSIRTAGNTIYF
>TRBJ2-1|11|TRBV28
CASSFDGRPFF
>TRBJ2-2|16|TRBV12-3/TRBV12-4
CASSFATGTSPGELFF
>TRBJ1-2|11|TRBV30
CAWTGLGGYTF
>TRBJ2-5|15|TRBV9
CASSRSGGSWETQYF
>TRBJ2-3|15|TRBV28
CASRSGLLPRDTQYF
>TRBJ1-2|14|TRBV20-1
CSAPVQGLRYGYTF